This is a list of T cell receptor beta chains from one sample in a study of T cell responses to AZD1222 COVID-19 vaccine. TCRdb keeps only in-frame clones here, not all; method: immunoSEQ multiplex PCR. In the table there are around 150,000 clones, roughly 94% of which are singletons. The specimen comprised peripheral blood, sampled 28 days after the second AZD1222 dose. These receptors came from an adult who received the AZD1222 COVID-19 vaccine. Both conserved end residues are part of each CDR3. The D gene is left open where the match is weak. Expanded clones get a size class; other rows say once, few or many, or leave the size out.

CDR3nt: TGTGCCAGCAGCTTACCCCTCTCTGGCGAGCAGTACTTC
CDR3aa: CASSLPLSGEQYF
j_gene: TRBJ2-7
len: 13
v_gene: TRBV7-9
d_gene: NA
abundance: NA

CDR3nt: TGTGCCACCAGGGGGACAGATACGCAGTATTTT
CDR3aa: CATRGTDTQYF
j_gene: TRBJ2-3
len: 11
v_gene: TRBV2
d_gene: TRBD1
abundance: NA

CDR3nt: TGTGCCAGCAGTCCCGGACCTTATAATTCACCCCTCCACTTT
CDR3aa: CASSPGPYNSPLHF
j_gene: TRBJ1-6
len: 14
v_gene: TRBV3-1/TRBV3-2
d_gene: NA
abundance: NA

CDR3nt: TGTGCCAGCAGTCCAGGGGGGACCGGGACGGAGAACTATGGCTACACCTTC
CDR3aa: CASSPGGTGTENYGYTF
j_gene: TRBJ1-2
len: 17
v_gene: TRBV6-6
d_gene: TRBD1
abundance: NA

CDR3nt: TGTGCCAGCAGCTTCTCGGACAGGGGTTTTCAGCCCCAGCATTTT
CDR3aa: CASSFSDRGFQPQHF
j_gene: TRBJ1-5
len: 15
v_gene: TRBV5-6
d_gene: TRBD1
abundance: NA

CDR3nt: TGTGCCAGCAGATCGGACACCTACGAGCAGTACTTC
CDR3aa: CASRSDTYEQYF
j_gene: TRBJ2-7
len: 12
v_gene: TRBV5-4
d_gene: NA
abundance: NA

CDR3nt: TGTCTCCGGTGCGGTGAAAAACTGTTTTTT
CDR3aa: CLRCGEKLFF
j_gene: TRBJ1-4
len: 10
v_gene: TRBV7-9
d_gene: NA
abundance: NA

CDR3nt: TGTGCCAGCAGGGAGGCGAACACTGAAGCTTTCTTT
CDR3aa: CASREANTEAFF
j_gene: TRBJ1-1
len: 12
v_gene: TRBV27
d_gene: NA
abundance: NA

CDR3nt: TGTGCCAGCAGCCAATCGGGGAGGACCGGGGAGCTGTTTTTT
CDR3aa: CASSQSGRTGELFF
j_gene: TRBJ2-2
len: 14
v_gene: TRBV3-1/TRBV3-2
d_gene: NA
abundance: NA

CDR3nt: TGTGCCAGCAGCCCAGATATCCGGGATTATCGGTCCGGGGAGCTGTTTTTT
CDR3aa: CASSPDIRDYRSGELFF
j_gene: TRBJ2-2
len: 17
v_gene: TRBV7-3
d_gene: NA
abundance: NA

CDR3nt: TGTGCCATCAGTGAGTTGGGGCGAAGCCTGATGAACACTGAAGCTTTCTTT
CDR3aa: CAISELGRSLMNTEAFF
j_gene: TRBJ1-1
len: 17
v_gene: TRBV10-3
d_gene: NA
abundance: NA

CDR3nt: TGTGCCAGCAGTTACTTGGGACAAGCTTTCTTT
CDR3aa: CASSYLGQAFF
j_gene: TRBJ1-1
len: 11
v_gene: TRBV6-2/TRBV6-3
d_gene: NA
abundance: NA

CDR3nt: TGTGCCAGCAGCTTCCCCCGACAAATCTATGGCTACACCTTC
CDR3aa: CASSFPRQIYGYTF
j_gene: TRBJ1-2
len: 14
v_gene: TRBV11-2
d_gene: NA
abundance: few

CDR3nt: TGTGCCAGCAGCCCGGGCTATAATTCACCCCTCCACTTT
CDR3aa: CASSPGYNSPLHF
j_gene: TRBJ1-6
len: 13
v_gene: TRBV6-4
d_gene: NA
abundance: NA

CDR3nt: TGTGCCAGCAGCTTTCTGGGTGAGAGGCACGAGCAGTACTTC
CDR3aa: CASSFLGERHEQYF
j_gene: TRBJ2-7
len: 14
v_gene: TRBV7-9
d_gene: NA
abundance: NA

CDR3nt: TGTGCCAGCAGCCCGGGGACAGGGCACGAAAAACTGTTTTTT
CDR3aa: CASSPGTGHEKLFF
j_gene: TRBJ1-4
len: 14
v_gene: TRBV11-2
d_gene: TRBD1
abundance: NA

CDR3nt: TGTGCCAGCAGCCAAGCCCCTCGCTATGGCTACACCTTC
CDR3aa: CASSQAPRYGYTF
j_gene: TRBJ1-2
len: 13
v_gene: TRBV3-1/TRBV3-2
d_gene: NA
abundance: once

CDR3nt: TGCGCCAGCAGCCAAGGACTTTTCGGGAGAGCGGGAAACACCATATATTTT
CDR3aa: CASSQGLFGRAGNTIYF
j_gene: TRBJ1-3
len: 17
v_gene: TRBV5-1
d_gene: NA
abundance: once

CDR3nt: TGTGCTAGTGGTTCGCCCTCTGGGGGCAACACTGAAGCTTTCTTT
CDR3aa: CASGSPSGGNTEAFF
j_gene: TRBJ1-1
len: 15
v_gene: TRBV12-5
d_gene: NA
abundance: once

CDR3nt: TGTGCCAGCACCCTCTTCGGGCCGGCCAGGGAGCAGTTCTTC
CDR3aa: CASTLFGPAREQFF
j_gene: TRBJ2-1
len: 14
v_gene: TRBV7-9
d_gene: NA
abundance: NA

CDR3nt: TGTGCCAGCAGCTGGGGGAGCCTCCGGGGGGCTTTCTTT
CDR3aa: CASSWGSLRGAFF
j_gene: TRBJ1-1
len: 13
v_gene: TRBV7-8
d_gene: NA
abundance: NA

CDR3nt: TGTGCCAGCAGTGAATATCGTGGGGGGCGCGAGCAGTACTTC
CDR3aa: CASSEYRGGREQYF
j_gene: TRBJ2-7
len: 14
v_gene: TRBV25-1
d_gene: NA
abundance: NA

CDR3nt: TGTGCCAGCTCACGAGGACAGGGGGTTATCACTGAAGCTTTCTTT
CDR3aa: CASSRGQGVITEAFF
j_gene: TRBJ1-1
len: 15
v_gene: TRBV18
d_gene: TRBD1
abundance: once

CDR3nt: TGTGCCAGTACCGGGACAGTAAATTCACCCCTCCACTTT
CDR3aa: CASTGTVNSPLHF
j_gene: TRBJ1-6
len: 13
v_gene: TRBV19
d_gene: TRBD1
abundance: NA

CDR3nt: TGTGCCAGCAGCCTCTCCACAGATACGCAGTATTTT
CDR3aa: CASSLSTDTQYF
j_gene: TRBJ2-3
len: 12
v_gene: TRBV5-4
d_gene: NA
abundance: NA

CDR3nt: TGTGCCAGCTCACCGTGGACAGGGTGGTATGGCTACACCTTC
CDR3aa: CASSPWTGWYGYTF
j_gene: TRBJ1-2
len: 14
v_gene: TRBV18
d_gene: TRBD1
abundance: NA

CDR3nt: TGTGCCAGCAGCCAAGCTACCCCCGACATTCAGTACTTC
CDR3aa: CASSQATPDIQYF
j_gene: TRBJ2-4
len: 13
v_gene: TRBV14
d_gene: NA
abundance: NA

CDR3nt: TGTGCCAGCAGTGCCACGGCTATGACTAACTATGGCTACACCTTC
CDR3aa: CASSATAMTNYGYTF
j_gene: TRBJ1-2
len: 15
v_gene: TRBV6-4
d_gene: NA
abundance: NA

CDR3nt: TGTGCCAGCAGTTTTGGCAGGGACCAGCCCCAGCATTTT
CDR3aa: CASSFGRDQPQHF
j_gene: TRBJ1-5
len: 13
v_gene: TRBV27
d_gene: NA
abundance: NA

CDR3nt: TGTGCCAGCAGCGAATTACCAACACCTACCTACGAGCAGTACTTC
CDR3aa: CASSELPTPTYEQYF
j_gene: TRBJ2-7
len: 15
v_gene: TRBV9
d_gene: NA
abundance: NA

CDR3nt: TGTGCCAGCAGCCCCTGGACAGGGGGTCTCTCTGGAAACACCATATATTTT
CDR3aa: CASSPWTGGLSGNTIYF
j_gene: TRBJ1-3
len: 17
v_gene: TRBV7-9
d_gene: TRBD1
abundance: NA

CDR3nt: TGTGCCAGCAGTTTAACTTCCGGTCAGCCCCAGCATTTT
CDR3aa: CASSLTSGQPQHF
j_gene: TRBJ1-5
len: 13
v_gene: TRBV12-3/TRBV12-4
d_gene: NA
abundance: NA

CDR3nt: TGTGCCTGTCAAATGGACGGGGCTCGGGGGGAGCTGTTTTTT
CDR3aa: CACQMDGARGELFF
j_gene: TRBJ2-2
len: 14
v_gene: TRBV6-5
d_gene: NA
abundance: once

CDR3nt: TGTGCCAGCAGTTACACGGGGGGCTACGAGCAGTACTTC
CDR3aa: CASSYTGGYEQYF
j_gene: TRBJ2-7
len: 13
v_gene: TRBV28
d_gene: TRBD2
abundance: NA

CDR3nt: TGTGCCAGTAGACCGACAGGGGGCCATATGGGGTCACCCCTCCACTTT
CDR3aa: CASRPTGGHMGSPLHF
j_gene: TRBJ1-6
len: 16
v_gene: TRBV19
d_gene: TRBD1
abundance: few

CDR3nt: TGTGCCAGCAGACCAGGGACAGGGAGCTCCTACGAGCAGTACTTC
CDR3aa: CASRPGTGSSYEQYF
j_gene: TRBJ2-7
len: 15
v_gene: TRBV6-5
d_gene: TRBD1
abundance: few

CDR3nt: TGTGCCAGCAGCTTAGTGGTAGCGGGGGGGGCGGCAGATACGCAGTATTTT
CDR3aa: CASSLVVAGGAADTQYF
j_gene: TRBJ2-3
len: 17
v_gene: TRBV7-2
d_gene: TRBD2
abundance: NA

CDR3nt: TGTGCCAGCAGCGAAGGGGGGGAAGCTTTCTTT
CDR3aa: CASSEGGEAFF
j_gene: TRBJ1-1
len: 11
v_gene: TRBV11-3
d_gene: NA
abundance: once

CDR3nt: TGTGCCAGCAGTTTTAGCCCACCCCAGGGCGGGGTTTACAATGAGCAGTTCTTC
CDR3aa: CASSFSPPQGGVYNEQFF
j_gene: TRBJ2-1
len: 18
v_gene: TRBV28
d_gene: NA
abundance: NA

CDR3nt: TGTGCCAGCAGCCGCGACAGCCCCTACGAGCAGTACTTC
CDR3aa: CASSRDSPYEQYF
j_gene: TRBJ2-7
len: 13
v_gene: TRBV12-3/TRBV12-4
d_gene: NA
abundance: NA

CDR3nt: TGTGCCAGCAGCTTAGTACTAGCGGGTGAGCAGTTCTTC
CDR3aa: CASSLVLAGEQFF
j_gene: TRBJ2-1
len: 13
v_gene: TRBV7-9
d_gene: TRBD2
abundance: NA

CDR3nt: TGTGCCAGTAGTAGCGCTAGGACCGCAGATAATGAAAAACTGTTTTTT
CDR3aa: CASSSARTADNEKLFF
j_gene: TRBJ1-4
len: 16
v_gene: TRBV19
d_gene: NA
abundance: NA

CDR3nt: TGCGCCAGCAGCTTGTCAGTTGGAAACACCATATATTTT
CDR3aa: CASSLSVGNTIYF
j_gene: TRBJ1-3
len: 13
v_gene: TRBV5-1
d_gene: NA
abundance: NA

CDR3nt: TGCAGTGCTACGGGCCCTACGCAGTATTTT
CDR3aa: CSATGPTQYF
j_gene: TRBJ2-3
len: 10
v_gene: TRBV20-1
d_gene: NA
abundance: NA

CDR3nt: TGTGCCAGCTCCCCTCGGGCTGGAGGTACCGGGGAGCTGTTTTTT
CDR3aa: CASSPRAGGTGELFF
j_gene: TRBJ2-2
len: 15
v_gene: TRBV18
d_gene: NA
abundance: NA

CDR3nt: TGTGCCAGCAGTGGATTGGACGGCACCGGGGAGCTGTTTTTT
CDR3aa: CASSGLDGTGELFF
j_gene: TRBJ2-2
len: 14
v_gene: TRBV2
d_gene: NA
abundance: NA

CDR3nt: TGTGCCAGCAGTGAAGCGCTGTCCGTCGGGGGAGGTATAGATCAGCCCCAGCATTTT
CDR3aa: CASSEALSVGGGIDQPQHF
j_gene: TRBJ1-5
len: 19
v_gene: TRBV6-1
d_gene: NA
abundance: NA

CDR3nt: TGCAGTGCTAGTACAGCCACAGATACGCAGTATTTT
CDR3aa: CSASTATDTQYF
j_gene: TRBJ2-3
len: 12
v_gene: TRBV20-1
d_gene: NA
abundance: NA